These 12 T cell receptor beta chains came from one sample sequenced in a study of blood T cell repertoires in COVID-19. Assay used: immunoSEQ multiplex PCR; TCRdb lists only in-frame clones, some missing. In the table there are some 310,000 clones, roughly 89% of which are singletons. Sample: PBMCs or T cells enriched from blood (not recorded which). All receptors derive from a woman in her 30s who had recovered from COVID-19.

The genes are TRBV7-8 and TRBJ2-5, with a possible D match to TRBD2 (5 bases). Between the trimmed V and J ends, which lost 2 bases and 1 base, there was a span of 8 bases. The germline V gene encodes CDR1 SGHVS and CDR2 FQNEAQ. The length of the CDR3 is 14 residues. The CDR3 DNA reads as TGTGCCAGCAGCTTATCGGCGGGCCAAGAGACCCAGTACTTC. This encodes CASSLSAGQETQYF.

The chain employs TRBV3-1 (or the pseudogene TRBV3-2) and TRBJ2-7; 11 nucleotides agree with TRBD2. V was pared by 0 bases and J by 5 bases, with 15 bases of the junction left unmatched. The CDR3 runs to 19 residues. The germline gives CDR1 LGHDT, CDR2 YNNKEL (reference sequence). CDR3 sequence (DNA): TGTGCCAGCAGCCAAGAAGCCCCGGTTCTGCTAGCGGGAGGAGACGAGCAGTACTTC. It encodes CASSQEAPVLLAGGDEQYF.

The CDR3 DNA reads TGTGCCAGCAGGCAGGGACTAGCGGGAGTGCCGATCTCCTACAATGAGCAGTTCTTC. Translation: CASRQGLAGVPISYNEQFF. The rearrangement links TRBV27 to TRBJ2-1; the match to TRBD2 covers 14 bases. After removal of 6 bases from V and 0 bases from J, the junction contained 10 bases not matched to a gene. CDR1 MNHEY and CDR2 SMNVEV come from the germline V gene (reference sequence). The CDR3 has 19 residues.

The gene calls are TRBV4-2 and TRBJ1-2; D uncertain. Germline-derived CDR1 and CDR2 are LGHNA and YNFKEQ. The CDR3 contains 14 residues. The V gene lost 0 bases and the J gene lost 2 bases, with 7 bases spanning the gap. The CDR3 sequence is CASSQDNTNYGYTF. CDR3 nucleotide sequence: TGTGCCAGCAGCCAAGACAACACCAACTATGGCTACACCTTC.

This clone was detected only a few times. The rearrangement uses TRBV6-5 and TRBJ1-5; no reliable D call. Germline lookup yields CDR1 MNHEY and CDR2 SVGAGI. The CDR3 covers 16 residues. Trimming stripped 0 bases from V and 0 bases from J, with 9 bases between. CDR3 region: CASSYSGPTSNQPQHF. The DNA for the CDR3 is TGTGCCAGCAGTTACTCGGGCCCCACTAGCAATCAGCCCCAGCATTTT.

The chain combines TRBV11-3 with TRBJ2-3; 7 bases are shared with TRBD1. This CDR3 has 13 amino acids. V was clipped by 5 bases and J by 5 bases; unmatched bases: 4. CDR1 SGHNT and CDR2 YENEEA come from the germline V gene. The DNA for the CDR3 is TGTGCCAGCAGCGCGGACAGGTTAGATACGCAGTATTTT. This sequence encodes CASSADRLDTQYF.

V usage is TRBV12-5 and J usage is TRBJ2-7; D unresolved. The length of the CDR3 is 16 residues. Per the germline V gene, CDR1 is LGHNT and CDR2 is FRNRAP. The germline V and J ends were trimmed by 0 bases and 2 bases, with 14 bases remaining between them. Written as DNA, the CDR3 is TGTGCTAGTGGTTTGGTAAGGTTGGGCAGGACCTACGAGCAGTACTTC. It specifies CASGLVRLGRTYEQYF.

The V call is TRBV28, the J call TRBJ2-1, with TRBD2 matching 7 bases. The CDR3 extends over 14 amino acids. With 11 bases clipped from V and 4 bases from J, the junction kept 11 bases outside the gene matches. The germline V gene has CDR1 MDHEN and CDR2 SYDVKM. The CDR3 coding sequence is TGTGCCTCGAAGGGGCTAGCGGCTTACAATGAGCAGTTCTTC. Encoded protein: CASKGLAAYNEQFF.

V gene TRBV5-1 combines with J gene TRBJ2-7; 8 bases match TRBD1. The ends lost 0 bases at V and 6 bases at J; junction bases unmatched: 8. This CDR3 region has 15 residues. Germline loops: CDR1 SGHRS, CDR2 YFSETQ. CDR3 in amino acids: CASSLVQGAFAEQYF. DNA for the CDR3: TGCGCCAGCAGCTTGGTCCAGGGGGCTTTTGCCGAGCAGTACTTC.

The rearrangement links TRBV24-1 to TRBJ2-1; tentative D call: TRBD2 (5 bases). The V and J ends lost 3 bases and 0 bases respectively, with 8 bases between them. In germline, CDR1 is KGHDR, CDR2 SFDVKD. There are 15 residues in the CDR3. CDR3 protein: CATSDGLSSYNEQFF. CDR3 nucleotides: TGTGCCACCAGTGATGGACTGAGCTCCTACAATGAGCAGTTCTTC.

V is TRBV27 and J is TRBJ1-1; D not certain. Per the germline V gene, CDR1 is MNHEY and CDR2 is SMNVEV (reference sequence). V lost 2 bases to trimming and J lost 3 bases, with 7 bases between them. This CDR3 has 13 amino acids. CDR3 region: CASSLRKHTEAFF. The CDR3 coding sequence is TGTGCCAGCAGTTTACGCAAGCACACTGAAGCTTTCTTT.

The rearrangement joins TRBV18 to TRBJ1-3; unclear D gene. The germline CDR1 and CDR2 sequences are KGHSH and LQKENI. CDR3 length: 17 amino acids. V was shortened by 2 bases and J by 4 bases, with 18 bases between the two germline ends. The CDR3 loop is CASSPGTAGPTGNTIYF. CDR3 sequence (DNA): TGTGCCAGCTCACCAGGAACAGCGGGTCCTACGGGAAACACCATATATTTT.